The clone carrying this T cell receptor (beta chain) was detected only a few times. The target antigen is unknown. The CDR3 totals 14 residues. Germline values: CDR1 DFQATT, CDR2 SNEGSKA (reference sequence). With V trimmed by 6 bases and J by 6 bases, 11 bases remained unmatched. The data derive from a study of T cells in Graves' hyperthyroidism and ophthalmopathy. The study's findings and limits: Blood also contained most expanded thyroid clonotypes above 0.001. The model made its ophthalmopathy prediction, and onset followed a median approximately 6.5 months later. Classification by a 13 V-J model distinguished ophthalmopathy from stable hyperthyroidism.

Diagnoses rested on clinical symptoms, serum thyroxine and TRAb, thyroid ultrasound and orbital computed tomography. Researchers took RNA transcripts and amplified the TCR beta CDR3 regions from them. HTBI primers were used for first-round RT-PCR of the TCR CDR3. In TCRdb, the multiplex PCR reads were re-called with MiXCR into one record per CDR3 protein. The table records under 300,000 distinct CDR3 sequences, approximately 16% of them present only once. The material sequenced was blood. The gene calls are TRBV20-1 and TRBJ2-1, with TRBD2 identical over 7 bases. The source is a woman between 45 and 60 years old with Graves' hyperthyroidism that later progressed to Graves' ophthalmopathy. The CDR3 here is CSARSGGGTNEQFF. CDR3 nucleotide sequence: TGCAGTGCCCGAAGTGGGGGGGGGACCAATGAGCAGTTCTTC.